This T cell receptor (beta chain) was observed in a study of Tregs in tolerant kidney transplant recipients. Germline V CDR1 and CDR2: SGHRS, YFSETQ. The length of the CDR3 is 11 residues. V was pared by 4 bases and J by 4 bases, with 3 bases between. As for this clone: Its matching antigen is unknown.

Assay: immunoSEQ multiplex PCR; the TCRdb copy retains only in-frame clones and omits some. Of about 94,000 clones listed, 90% to 95% are singletons. General study results and limits: Nucleotide sequences could not be compared across some patients' samples due to primer changes. Antigen-driven expansion was suggested because donor-specific Tregs expanded more than all Tregs in tolerant patients. Tregs expanded with activated donor B cells seemed most donor-specific.

Thawed PBMCs were FACS-sorted into unstimulated CD4+CD25+CD127- regulatory T cells, CD4+CD25- non-regulatory cells, CD4 and CD8 cells. The sample here was CD4+ T cells from blood, taken before the transplant. The TCR was taken from a human donor who received a combined kidney and bone marrow transplant. The chain has TRBV5-1 and TRBJ1-3; no definite D call. The CDR3 sequence is CASSQGNTIYF. The CDR3 DNA reads as TGCGCCAGCAGCCAGGGAAACACCATATATTTT.